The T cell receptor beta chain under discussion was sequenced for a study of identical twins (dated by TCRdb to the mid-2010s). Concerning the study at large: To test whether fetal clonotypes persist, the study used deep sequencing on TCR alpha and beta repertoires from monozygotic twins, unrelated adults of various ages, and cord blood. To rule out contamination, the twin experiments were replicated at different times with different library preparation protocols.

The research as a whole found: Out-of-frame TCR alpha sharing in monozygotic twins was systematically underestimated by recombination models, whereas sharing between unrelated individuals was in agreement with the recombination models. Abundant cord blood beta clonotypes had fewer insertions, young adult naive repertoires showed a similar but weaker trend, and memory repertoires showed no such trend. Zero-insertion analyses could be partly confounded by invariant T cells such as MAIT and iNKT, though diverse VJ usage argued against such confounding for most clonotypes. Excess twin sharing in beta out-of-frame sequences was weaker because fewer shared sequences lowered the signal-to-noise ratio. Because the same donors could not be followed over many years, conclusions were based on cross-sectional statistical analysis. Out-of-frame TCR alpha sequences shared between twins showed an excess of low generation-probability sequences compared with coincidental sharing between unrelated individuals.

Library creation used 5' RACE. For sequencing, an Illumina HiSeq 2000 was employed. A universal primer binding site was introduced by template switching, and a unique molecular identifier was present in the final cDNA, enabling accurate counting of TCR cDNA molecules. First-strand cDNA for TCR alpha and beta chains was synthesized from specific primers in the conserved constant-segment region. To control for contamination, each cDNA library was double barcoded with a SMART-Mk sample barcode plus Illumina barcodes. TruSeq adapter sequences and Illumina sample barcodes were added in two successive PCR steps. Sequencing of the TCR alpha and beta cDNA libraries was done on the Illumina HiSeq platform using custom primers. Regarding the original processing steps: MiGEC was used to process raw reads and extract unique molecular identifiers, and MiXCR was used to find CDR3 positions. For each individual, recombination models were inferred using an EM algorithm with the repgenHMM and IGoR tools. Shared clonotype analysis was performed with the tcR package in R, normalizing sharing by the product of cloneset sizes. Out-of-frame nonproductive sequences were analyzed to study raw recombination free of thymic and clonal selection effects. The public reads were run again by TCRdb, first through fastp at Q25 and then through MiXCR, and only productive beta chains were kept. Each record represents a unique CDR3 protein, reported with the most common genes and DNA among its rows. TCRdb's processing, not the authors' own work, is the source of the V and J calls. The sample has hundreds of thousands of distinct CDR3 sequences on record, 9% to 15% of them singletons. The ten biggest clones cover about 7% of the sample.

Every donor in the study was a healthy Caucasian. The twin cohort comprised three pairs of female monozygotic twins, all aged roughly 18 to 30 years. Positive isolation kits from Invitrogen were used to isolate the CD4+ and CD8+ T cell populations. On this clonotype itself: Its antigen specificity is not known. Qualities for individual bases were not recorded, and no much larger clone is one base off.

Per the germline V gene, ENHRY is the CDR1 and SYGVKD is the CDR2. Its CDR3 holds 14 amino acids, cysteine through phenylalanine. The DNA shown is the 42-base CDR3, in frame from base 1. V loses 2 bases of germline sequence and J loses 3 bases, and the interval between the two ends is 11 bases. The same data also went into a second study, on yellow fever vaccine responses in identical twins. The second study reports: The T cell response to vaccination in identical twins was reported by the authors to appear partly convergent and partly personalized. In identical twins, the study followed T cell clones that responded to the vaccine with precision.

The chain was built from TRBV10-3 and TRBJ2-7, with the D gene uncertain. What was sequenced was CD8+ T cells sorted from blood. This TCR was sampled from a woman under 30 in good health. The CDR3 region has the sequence CAISEPFSSYEQYF. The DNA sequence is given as TGTGCCATCAGTGAGCCCTTCTCTAGCTACGAGCAGTACTTC.